This T cell receptor (beta chain) is drawn from a study of blood T cells in healthy people across ages. As for the study in general: When template switching was applied, about one barcoded beta molecule was captured per two T cells.

Total RNA amounts of at least 5 micrograms were extracted per sample. As regards this clonotype: As yet, its antigen is unknown.

Findings and limits, study-wide: The study lacked donor CMV status, which possibly confounded expanded clonotype changes.

A J-beta primer mix and a sample-barcoded 5' primer were used in a second PCR of roughly 6 to 12 cycles. Each cDNA molecule received a tag from a template-switch adaptor that had 12 random nucleotides. TCRdb used MiXCR to reprocess the 5' RACE reads, holding one entry per CDR3 protein. This sample has 1.5 million to 2 million distinct CDR3 sequences, with roughly 30% found just once. The V gene end was trimmed by 4 bases and the J gene end by 2 bases; junction bases not matched to a gene: 7. Germline assignment: CDR1 KGHSH and CDR2 LQKENI. This CDR3 has 15 amino acids. The sequence was obtained from a woman in her 30s in good health. Sequenced sample: blood. The chain has TRBV18 and TRBJ2-7; the match to TRBD2 covers 8 bases. The CDR3 loop is CASSHSSGDPYEQYF. DNA of the CDR3: TGTGCCAGCTCACACAGTAGCGGGGACCCCTACGAGCAGTACTTC. Full variable domain (outside the CDR3, taken from reference TRBV18 and TRBJ2-7): NAGVMQNPRHLVRRRGQEARLRCSPMKGHSHVYWYRQLPEEGLKFMVYLQKENIIDESGMPKERFSAEFPKEGPSILRIQQVVRGDSAAYFCASSHSSGDPYEQYFGPGTRLTVT.